Sequencing of this T cell receptor (beta chain) was carried out in a study of cytomegalovirus exposure and HLA in healthy donors (TCRdb year 2017). Regarding the complete study: An earlier analysis of 587 of the donors reported about 250 Gb of sequence data and 120 million or so unique TCR beta sequences from some 180 million T cells. The study was designed to test whether signatures of past pathogen exposure could be identified by cataloging public T cell receptors. Typing coverage differed by locus: A, B, C, DRB1 and DQB1 were typed in roughly 620-630 donors, DQA1 in about 510, DPA1 in approximately 600, and DPB1 in just under 490. The later analysis used no new phenotypic data to find candidate immune exposures, relying instead on TCR beta sequences and their occurrence across donors. Using immunosequencing, the study profiled T cell repertoires from 666 subjects and related those repertoires to cytomegalovirus serostatus. In a later analysis, previously published TCR beta repertoires from more than 500 donors were re-analyzed and high-resolution HLA genotyping was added so that TCR occurrence patterns could be studied. Besides the first cohort of hundreds of subjects, a separate validation cohort made up of 120 different subjects was used. Approximately 310 gigabases of sequencing data and approximately 92 million unique TCR sequences made up an early release that covered nearly 650 HLA-typed donors. An earlier analysis of about 600 of the donors used high-throughput TCR beta sequencing to judge whether each TCR beta V gene segment behaved as functional or pseudogenic. Because of strong linkage in the cohort, roughly five DR-DQ haplotypes were treated as single units for association and clustering. HLA typing included class I and class II loci at four-digit resolution. Donor age, sex, ethnicity and CMV serostatus were compiled alongside the repertoire data. All discovery cohort repertoires had been generated using a single sequencing platform. Of the approximately 400 genotyped donors, about 80% fell in the genetic ancestry cluster associated with self-reported Caucasian donors. Among around 400 genotyped donors of the cohort, an average of roughly 230,000 unique TCR beta nucleotide sequences was sequenced per donor, of which roughly 17% were non-productive. In a later genetic analysis, genome-wide SNP genotypes for about 55% of the roughly 700 donors were used, and that subset was treated as a discovery cohort. To predict cytomegalovirus infection status, the study brought together high-throughput TCR immunosequencing, statistical association of individual TCRs with disease status, and machine learning. General study outcomes and caveats: Because some donors lacked HLA typing at each locus, the association tests relied only on the typed subset. The earlier analysis of around 600 of the donors excluded about 16 rarely observed V segments, including chromosome 9 orphons, because counts were too low. The authors suggested that the approach could potentially be generalized to other disease states and immunological phenotypes. Presence/absence analyses assumed roughly uniform sequencing depth across donors, an assumption that may not hold. In an earlier analysis of several hundred of the donors, most TCR beta V segments were observed in productive rearrangements about 87% or about 30% of the time, broadly matching IMGT annotations. Across donors, most TCR sequences were observed very rarely, whereas some public TCRs were present in many individuals. A later analysis found that TCR association rates varied across HLA loci, with DRB1 alleles showing the most associated TCRs and HLA-C alleles the fewest. Specific HLA alleles were associated with over 15,000 TCR beta sequences at a false discovery rate of 0.05 in a later analysis. In a later analysis, HLA-associated TCR beta chains showed more clonal expansion and lower generation probabilities than non-associated chains that were equally common. A later analysis reported that several top co-occurrence clusters appeared linked to parvovirus B19, influenza, CMV and Epstein-Barr virus. When HLA alleles, especially DR and DQ, strongly co-occurred, TCR associations were difficult to assign to individual alleles. Correlated functional status among segregating V segments might be attributable to linkage disequilibrium, but an unknown experimental factor could not be ruled out. The cohort was sequenced for TCR beta chains only, and without alpha or paired-chain data the features that could be detected were limited. The only immune exposure information available for the cohort was CMV serostatus. In a later genetic analysis, fewer N-insertions in productive TCRs were reported among donors in an Asian-associated ancestry cluster than the approximately 630-donor mean. In a later analysis, most CMV-associated TCR beta chains were found to appear HLA-restricted, with HLA associations seemingly driven largely by CMV exposure. The 87-base-pair reads could not distinguish some IMGT-functional V segments, including TRBV6-2 and TRBV6-3, so those segments were excluded. In the study, approximately 160 TCR beta chains were listed as associated with cytomegalovirus. A further reported finding was that TCR beta sequences accurately predicted the HLA-A and HLA-B alleles for most subjects in the first cohort. An association between a missense DCLRE1C variant and V-gene and J-gene trimming of TCR beta chains was found in a later genetic analysis and replicated in an independent cohort. The classifier was reported to diagnose cytomegalovirus status with high specificity and sensitivity in both the original cohort and the validation cohort. In vitro tests confirmed that a few of the cytomegalovirus-associated TCR beta chains recognize cytomegalovirus antigens. A cluster of highly shared sequence variants was judged likely to be a technical artifact of the sequencing pipeline.

Preparation of the library involved the immunoSEQ multiplex PCR assay. For the multiplex PCR, a mixture combining 60 forward primers for TCR Vbeta segments and 13 reverse primers for TCR Jbeta segments was used. The CDR3 region of rearranged TCR beta genes was amplified from genomic DNA by a multiplex PCR assay. The amplified TCR beta libraries were sequenced on the Illumina HiSeq System as 87-base-pair reads. The authors' analysis ran thus. In a later analysis, tens of millions of unique TCR beta chains were counted across the 500 to 850 repertoires, and about 10 million of these chains were shared by at least two donors. A nearest-neighbor algorithm error-corrected the raw reads and collapsed the reads into unique sequences, merging closely related sequences to remove PCR and sequencing errors. To assign V, D and J gene segments, CDR3 sequences were aligned to IMGT reference sequences. For a sequence to be retained, a match of at least six nucleotides to both a V gene segment and a J gene segment was required. A rearrangement counted as productive if the CDR3 had no stop codons and remained in frame with V and J, and every other rearrangement counted as non-productive. CDR3 was defined by IMGT convention, running from the second conserved V-encoded cysteine to the conserved J-encoded phenylalanine. The earlier analysis of 500 to 750 of the donors excluded any sequence lacking an unambiguous match to a single V gene segment. In an earlier analysis of 587 of the donors, a V segment was called functional when productive rearrangements were above 56.7%, and segregating when the standard deviation between donors exceeded 5%. A statistical classification framework was developed to diagnose cytomegalovirus status using the catalog of TCR beta chain sequences. In a later analysis, TCR nucleotide sequences were compared against IMGT/GENE-DB human TR gene sequences so that V and J genes could be assigned. In a later analysis, CDR3 sequences and most-parsimonious VDJ recombination scenarios were assigned using the TCRdist pipeline. In a later analysis, each TCR beta chain was defined by its CDR3 amino acid sequence together with its V-gene family, and reads without a unique V-gene family were excluded. A later analysis removed 592 highly shared, low-generation-probability nucleotide sequences to deal with suspected cross-contamination and a sequencing artifact. A later analysis calculated a clonal expansion index for each public chain from normalized within-repertoire ranks of inferred template counts. Generation probabilities in a later analysis came from a VDJ recombination model fitted to out-of-frame rearrangements, and those results were checked against IGoR. In a later analysis, hypergeometric tests were used to score TCR-TCR, TCR-HLA and TCR-CMV co-occurrence, with a repertoire-size bias correction applied to TCR pairs. In a later analysis, false discovery rates were estimated by permuting HLA or CMV assignments 20 times. A later analysis grouped co-occurring TCRs with DBSCAN, adding TCRdist sequence similarity when clustering within HLA-allele-positive subsets. Co-occurrence clustering excluded repertoires with fewer than 30,000 or more than 120,000 public chains, plus five with anomalous nucleotide sharing. As stored in TCRdb, this immuneACCESS dataset retains in-frame rearrangements with V and J assigned. A fraction of the clones does not appear; measured against another copy, unresolved V genes explain less than half of the discrepancy, and the remainder lacks a known reason. V and J calls and clone size are as listed in that table; D and trimming were resolved from the DNA. The sample table records some 270,000 clones; approximately 80% of these occur just once. The ten largest clones take up about 0.28% of the sample.

The CDR3 sequence holds 15 residues, the cysteine and phenylalanine included. The read is trimmed to its CDR3 DNA, 45 bases read in frame from base 1. CDR1 SGHNT and CDR2 YENEEA were looked up in the germline V gene. The germline V end is reduced by 1 base and the J end by 2 bases; junction bases left unmatched: 1. About this clone itself: Its antigen remains undetermined. It has no much larger one-base neighbor in the sample; base qualities were not kept.

The cohort was made up of several hundred healthy bone marrow donors. At the time of sampling, all cohort members were nominally healthy, though unrecorded immune exposures were likely present. The donor was CMV seronegative and was included in the group of a few hundred seronegative cohort members. A peripheral blood sample was provided by each donor, and peripheral blood mononuclear cells were used for TCR beta sequencing. Genomic DNA was extracted from the blood cell samples with the Qiagen DNeasy Blood Extraction Kit. In this chain, TRBV11-3 is recombined with TRBJ2-1; 8 central bases correspond to TRBD2. Sequenced material: PBMCs. The source of this sequence is a girl aged 2-10 years in good health and CMV-seronegative. The base sequence is TGTGCCAGCAGCTTAGGTAGCGGGGCCTACAATGAGCAGTTCTTC. Its protein reads: CASSLGSGAYNEQFF.